This T cell receptor (beta chain) was captured in a study of early T cells in non-severe SARS-CoV-2 infection. As for the study in general: Sequencing of unsorted whole blood was done on bulk RNA, leaving chains unpaired.

Germline CDR1 is SGHTA and CDR2 is FQGNSA. V trimming: 5 bases; J trimming: 4 bases; junction bases outside the gene matches: 10. This CDR3 comprises 16 residues. This clonotype turned up a few times. Its specificity is not known. Individual cDNA molecules received unique molecular identifiers. Via MiXCR, TCRdb re-called the 5' RACE reads, giving one row per CDR3 protein. This table has some 50,000 distinct CDR3 sequences, less than 9.5% appearing once. Study-level results: Anti-spike CD8 responses were favored by VDJdb matching, which missed private and CD4 specificities.

The source material was whole blood. This receptor was identified in an adult who was a healthcare worker with PCR-confirmed SARS-CoV-2 infection or an uninfected control (not recorded which). The chain carries TRBV7-2 and TRBJ2-3; 9 nucleotides line up with TRBD1. The CDR3 spells CASSTHPGQGADTQYF. Here the CDR3 DNA reads TGTGCCAGCAGCACACATCCGGGACAGGGTGCAGATACGCAGTATTTT.